These 27 T cell receptor beta chains originate from one sample sequenced in a study of shared clonotypes between healthy human individuals. TCRdb's copy holds only in-frame clones and misses some; the assay was immunoSEQ multiplex PCR. Of fewer than 1.8 million clones detected, 98% appear once; the ten largest clones hold 0.36%. Sequencing was performed on naive CD4+ T cells sorted from blood. Subset of the sample: CD45RA+ positively selected. Receptors were obtained from a man aged 25-45 years in good health.

The chain carries TRBV6-1 and TRBJ2-1, with TRBD2 as a possible D gene (5 bases). There are 15 residues in the CDR3. CDR1 is MNHNS, CDR2 SASEGT, per germline. V shed 6 bases and J shed 4 bases, with 16 bases lying between them. DNA of the CDR3: TGTGCCAGCAGCGCCGGGATCCGTTCTTACAATGAGCAGTTCTTC. Protein sequence: CASSAGIRSYNEQFF.

The chain is built from TRBV27 and TRBJ1-3; D is unresolved. V gave up 2 bases and J gave up 0 bases, with 8 bases separating them. CDR1 is MNHEY, CDR2 SMNVEV, per germline (reference sequence). The CDR3 sequence is 15 residues long. CDR3 DNA sequence: TGTGCCAGCAGTTTAAGGCTCACCTCTGGAAACACCATATATTTT. This sequence encodes CASSLRLTSGNTIYF.

The genes are TRBV9 and TRBJ2-6; D ambiguous. CDR3 size: 17 residues. Germline-derived CDR1 and CDR2 are SGDLS and YYNGEE. Trimming removed 3 bases at V and 0 bases at J, with 13 bases between. This CDR3 reads CASSGQMIHSGANVLTF. Here the CDR3 DNA reads TGTGCCAGCAGCGGGCAAATGATTCACTCTGGGGCCAACGTCCTGACTTTC.

V usage is TRBV5-1 and J usage is TRBJ2-7; 16 bases fit TRBD2. The CDR3 spans 16 residues. The germline CDR1 and CDR2 sequences are SGHRS and YFSETQ. Trimming removed 4 bases from V and 5 bases from J; junction bases left unmatched: 6. CDR3: CASSLGLAGGPDEQYF. DNA for the CDR3: TGCGCCAGCAGCCTGGGACTAGCGGGAGGGCCGGACGAGCAGTACTTC. Together with reference TRBV5-1 and TRBJ2-7, the CDR3 gives the full variable domain: KAGVTQTPRYLIKTRGQQVTLSCSPISGHRSVSWYQQTPGQGLQFLFEYFSETQRNKGNFPGRFSGRQFSNSRSEMNVSTLELGDSALYLCASSLGLAGGPDEQYFGPGTRLTVT.

In regard to this clone: The junction departs from the called germline gene at one end, perhaps through a read error. V and J are TRBV7-7 and TRBJ2-1, with D possibly matching TRBD2 (6 bases). The CDR3 spans 16 residues. CDR1 is SSHAT and CDR2 is FNYEAQ in the germline V gene (reference sequence). CDR3 in DNA: TGTGCTAGCAGCTTTTCCCGGGAGATGTCCTACAATGAGCAGTTCTTC. Translated, it gives CASSFSREMSYNEQFF. Using reference TRBV7-7 and TRBJ2-1 for the parts outside the CDR3, the full variable domain is GAGVSQSPRYKVTKRGQDVTLRCDPISSHATLYWYQQALGQGPEFLTYFNYEAQPDKSGLPSDRFSAERPEGSISTLTIQRTEQRDSAMYRCASSFSREMSYNEQFFGPGTRLTVL.

The gene calls are TRBV4-2 and TRBJ2-7; tentative D call: TRBD2 (6 bases). The germline V gene has CDR1 LGHNA and CDR2 YNFKEQ. The CDR3 contains 15 residues. V lost 4 bases and J 3 bases, leaving 16 bases between the germline ends. The CDR3 here is CASSRGDYEDYEQYF. CDR3 bases: TGTGCCAGCAGCCGGGGGGATTATGAAGACTACGAGCAGTACTTC.

This sequence joins TRBV4-1 and TRBJ2-5; weak D call: TRBD1 (6 bases). The V end was cut by 0 bases, the J end by 4 bases, with 12 bases between. The CDR3 extends over 15 amino acids. Germline CDR1 is MGHRA and CDR2 is YSYEKL. The CDR3 here is CASSQEQGNIETQYF. In DNA, the CDR3 is TGCGCCAGCAGCCAAGAACAGGGAAACATAGAGACCCAGTACTTC.

The J gene is TRBJ2-7, the V gene TRBV5-6; TRBD1 might be the D (6 bases). Deletions cut 0 bases from V and 2 bases from J, with 15 bases between. There are 16 residues in the CDR3. Germline V gene sequence: CDR1 SGHDT, CDR2 YYEEEE. CDR3 region: CASSLENRVGPYEQYF. CDR3 DNA: TGTGCCAGCAGCTTGGAGAACAGGGTAGGCCCCTACGAGCAGTACTTC.

The chain combines TRBV18 with TRBJ2-3; D uncertain. The V end lost 3 bases, the J end lost 6 bases, and 19 bases lay between the germline ends. CDR3 length: 16 residues. CDR1 and CDR2 (germline): KGHSH, LQKENI. The CDR3 DNA reads as TGTGCCAGCTCACCCCCAGTGAAGGTCCTCAGGGATACGCAGTATTTT. It translates to CASSPPVKVLRDTQYF.

This clone was recorded once. V and J are TRBV6-5 and TRBJ2-7; 7 nucleotides line up with TRBD2. Trimming took 6 bases from V and 3 from J; bases not matched to a gene: 11. This CDR3 spans 15 amino acids. CDR1 is MNHEY, CDR2 SVGAGI, per germline. The CDR3 DNA is TGTGCCAGCAGCCAGGAGGCTAGCGGAGTCTACGAGCAGTACTTC. This sequence encodes CASSQEASGVYEQYF.

The chain carries TRBV7-6 and TRBJ1-5; tentative D call: TRBD1 (5 bases). Germline values: CDR1 SGHVS, CDR2 FNYEAQ. This CDR3 has 15 residues. The V and J ends lost 5 bases and 0 bases respectively, with 11 bases between them. As DNA, the CDR3 is TGTGCCAGCAGCCCGGGGGGATATAGCAATCAGCCCCAGCATTTT. This codes for CASSPGGYSNQPQHF.

The genes are TRBV27 and TRBJ2-7; tentatively, D is TRBD2 (5 bases). CDR1 and CDR2 (germline): MNHEY, SMNVEV (reference sequence). This CDR3 has 14 residues. Trimming left V 6 bases short and J 4 bases short, with 16 bases between. The CDR3 loop reads CASRLGRTYYEQYF. In nucleotides, the CDR3 is TGTGCCAGCAGACTAGGCCGTACATATTACGAGCAGTACTTC.

This chain links TRBV11-2 with TRBJ1-4; TRBD1 aligns across 7 bases. CDR3 size: 14 residues. Trimming at V came to 4 bases and at J to 3 bases, leaving 2 bases not matched to a gene. Germline V gives CDR1 SGHAT, CDR2 FQNNGV. The CDR3 loop is CASSSQGANEKLFF. The CDR3 DNA reads as TGTGCCAGCAGCTCCCAGGGGGCTAATGAAAAACTGTTTTTT.

The chain recombines TRBV5-6 with TRBJ1-2; no firm D call. V was trimmed by 0 bases and J by 2 bases, leaving 8 bases between them. Germline CDR1 SGHDT, CDR2 YYEEEE. The CDR3 totals 14 residues. The CDR3 nucleotides read TGTGCCAGCAGCTTGGCTTCACCAAACTATGGCTACACCTTC. It codes for CASSLASPNYGYTF.

As concerns this clone: Other nucleotide sequences in the sample specify the same CDR3. The J gene is TRBJ1-3, the V gene TRBV7-3, with unresolved D. The germline V gene has CDR1 SGHTA and CDR2 FQGTGA. This CDR3 comprises 13 residues. With 2 bases removed from V and 1 base from J, the gap between germline ends came to 3 bases. The CDR3 reads CASSLSSGNTIYF. The CDR3 DNA reads as TGTGCCAGCAGCTTATCATCTGGAAACACCATATATTTT. Full variable domain (missing parts from reference TRBV7-3 and TRBJ1-3): GAGVSQTPSNKVTEKGKYVELRCDPISGHTALYWYRQSLGQGPEFLIYFQGTGAADDSGLPNDRFFAVRPEGSVSTLKIQRTERGDSAVYLCASSLSSGNTIYFGEGSWLTVV.

CDR3: CSSRGGAEHEQFF. The CDR3 coding sequence is TGTTCTTCCCGCGGGGGCGCTGAGCATGAGCAGTTCTTC. The chain employs TRBV28 and TRBJ2-1; D might be TRBD2 (7 bases). Germline V gives CDR1 MDHEN, CDR2 SYDVKM. The CDR3 sequence is 13 residues long. The full variable domain, with the rest looked up from reference TRBV28 and TRBJ2-1, is DVKVTQSSRYLVKRTGEKVFLECVQDMDHENMFWYRQDPGLGLRLIYFSYDVKMKEKGDIPEGYSVSREKKERFSLILESASTNQTSMYLCSSRGGAEHEQFFGPGTRLTVL.

The chain is built from TRBV11-2 and TRBJ2-7; no clear D. Germline V gene lookup returns CDR1 SGHAT and CDR2 FQNNGV. This CDR3 has 14 amino acids. V was pared by 7 bases and J by 0 bases, with 13 bases between. As DNA, the CDR3 is TGTGCCAGCACCATTCAAGAAAGCTCCTACGAGCAGTACTTC. Protein product: CASTIQESSYEQYF. The whole variable domain, filled in from reference TRBV11-2 and TRBJ2-7, reads EAGVAQSPRYKIIEKRQSVAFWCNPISGHATLYWYQQILGQGPKLLIQFQNNGVVDDSQLPKDRFSAERLKGVDSTLKIQPAKLEDSAVYLCASTIQESSYEQYFGPGTRLTVT.

V usage is TRBV11-3 and J usage is TRBJ2-2; D call uncertain. The length of the CDR3 is 13 residues. The ends were cut back, 1 base at V and 5 bases at J, with 5 bases in the middle. Looked up from germline, CDR1 is SGHNT and CDR2 is YENEEA. In DNA, the CDR3 is TGTGCCAGCAGCTTAGCCTCTACCGGGGAGCTGTTTTTT. This codes for CASSLASTGELFF.

The rearrangement joins TRBV27 to TRBJ2-1, with 9 nucleotides matching TRBD2. The trim removed 8 bases at V and 3 bases at J, leaving 8 bases unmatched. CDR1 is MNHEY, CDR2 SMNVEV, per germline (reference sequence). The CDR3 spans 15 residues. The CDR3 DNA follows: TGTGCCAGCCGACGTAAAGCGGGAGGCTACAATGAGCAGTTCTTC. Translating gives CASRRKAGGYNEQFF.

The chain links TRBV6-5 to TRBJ1-2, with 10 positions matching TRBD1. This CDR3 region has 15 residues. The junction had 7 bases not matched to a gene; V was cut back by 6 bases and J by 3 bases. CDR1 MNHEY and CDR2 SVGAGI come from the germline V gene. CDR3 residues: CASRTGQGVDYGYTF. Written as DNA, the CDR3 is TGTGCCAGCAGGACTGGACAGGGGGTAGACTATGGCTACACCTTC.

This clone was seen just once. CDR3 residues: CASTLRGNTGELFF. The DNA for the CDR3 is TGTGCCAGCACCCTCAGGGGGAACACCGGGGAGCTGTTTTTT. The chain joins TRBV5-4 to TRBJ2-2; perhaps TRBD1 as D (6 bases). The CDR3 runs 14 residues. Trimming pared 6 bases from V and 1 base from J, leaving 10 bases between. Germline values: CDR1 SGHNT, CDR2 YYREEE (reference sequence).

V and J are TRBV6-5 and TRBJ1-3; D unclear. CDR1 and CDR2 from the germline V gene are MNHEY and SVGAGI. Trimming cost V 6 bases and J 0 bases, with 12 bases left between them. The CDR3 totals 15 residues. CDR3 in DNA: TGTGCCAGCAGACACCGACTCAACTCTGGAAACACCATATATTTT. Amino acid sequence: CASRHRLNSGNTIYF.

In DNA form, the CDR3 reads TGCAGCGTGTCTTCGGGGGCCGGGGAGCTGTTTTTT. The encoded protein is CSVSSGAGELFF. This chain links TRBV29-1 with TRBJ2-2, with a possible D match to TRBD2 (6 bases). Trimming removed 6 bases from V and 6 bases from J, with 11 bases in between. This CDR3 is built from 12 residues. The V gene's germline CDR1 is SQVTM and CDR2 ANQGSEA.

The V call is TRBV14, the J call TRBJ2-3, with D unresolved. Germline CDR1 SGHDN, CDR2 FVKESK. This CDR3 comprises 14 residues. Trimming removed 4 bases at V and 6 bases at J, with 14 bases between. CDR3 DNA: TGTGCCAGCAGCCTACACCCTGGCCCGGATACGCAGTATTTT. Its protein is CASSLHPGPDTQYF.

This chain connects TRBV15 to TRBJ2-3; no clear D gene. This CDR3 is built from 17 residues. Trimming cost V 1 base and J 1 base, with 15 bases left between them. Germline values: CDR1 LNHNV, CDR2 YYDKDF (reference sequence). CDR3 DNA sequence: TGTGCCACCAGCAGAGCCGCGAATAGTTTCCGCACAGATACGCAGTATTTT. It translates to CATSRAANSFRTDTQYF. The variable domain in full, completed from reference TRBV15 and TRBJ2-3, reads DAMVIQNPRYQVTQFGKPVTLSCSQTLNHNVMYWYQQKSSQAPKLLFHYYDKDFNNEADTPDNFQSRRPNTSFCFLDIRSPGLGDTAMYLCATSRAANSFRTDTQYFGPGTRLTVL.

The CDR3 DNA reads TGTGCCAGCAGTGACGTTACCTCTGGAAACACCATATATTTT. It yields the protein CASSDVTSGNTIYF. This chain connects TRBV2 to TRBJ1-3; no firm D call. The CDR3 has 14 amino acids. Per the germline V gene, CDR1 is SNHLY and CDR2 is FYNNEI. Trimming removed 3 bases from V and 0 bases from J, with 6 bases in between.

The V call is TRBV28, the J call TRBJ2-4; D call uncertain. V was trimmed by 10 bases and J by 0 bases, leaving 10 bases between them. The CDR3 runs to 13 residues. In germline, CDR1 is MDHEN, CDR2 SYDVKM. CDR3 in amino acids: CATSLVAKNIQYF. In DNA, the CDR3 is TGTGCCACCTCGTTGGTAGCCAAAAACATTCAGTACTTC.